This T cell receptor (beta chain) was profiled in a study of synovial regulatory T cells in juvenile arthritis. General study points: Synovial Treg CDR3 sequences overlapped more with iaTregs than other circulating Tregs. Compared with other blood Treg cells, inflammation-associated Treg cells had reduced TCR diversity.

Data came from immunoSEQ multiplex PCR; TCRdb stores just in-frame clones and leaves some out. This specimen shows 900 to 1,000 clones; the ten leading clones hold around 3.2%. The V gene's germline CDR1 is SGHVS and CDR2 FNYEAQ. This CDR3 spans 15 amino acids. Only the protein is available. By frequency, this clone registers medium-sized. The target antigen is unknown. The sequence was obtained from a donor younger than 35 with juvenile idiopathic arthritis. The chain recombines TRBV7-6 with TRBJ2-6. The specimen sequenced was Treg cells from blood. Subset in this sample: HLA-DR+ inflammation-associated blood Treg cells. CDR3 loop: CASSLNNAGANVLTF.